Shown below are 29 T cell receptor beta chains from a single sample sequenced in a study of T cell responses to AZD1222 COVID-19 vaccine. The data were produced by immunoSEQ multiplex PCR, yet TCRdb's version contains in-frame clones alone and is incomplete. The sample includes some 110,000 clones, about 86% of them seen just once. The specimen comprised peripheral blood, sampled 28 days after the second AZD1222 dose. The receptors come from an adult who received the AZD1222 COVID-19 vaccine.

This chain links TRBV5-1 with TRBJ1-3, with TRBD1 identical over 8 bases. Per germline, CDR1 SGHRS and CDR2 YFSETQ. V lost 0 bases, J lost 7 bases, and 9 bases stayed unmatched. The CDR3 totals 16 residues. Here the CDR3 reads CASSLAVTGQVNTIYF. The CDR3 bases are TGCGCCAGCAGCTTGGCCGTTACGGGACAGGTGAACACCATATATTTT.

The V call is TRBV14, the J call TRBJ2-7; D call uncertain. Germline CDR1 is SGHDN and CDR2 is FVKESK. V shed 1 base and J shed 4 bases, with 5 bases lying between them. The CDR3 is 12 amino acids. CDR3 sequence (DNA): TGTGCCAGCAGCCAAGTCATTTACGAGCAGTACTTC. Translating it yields CASSQVIYEQYF.

The chain combines TRBV30 with TRBJ2-7; D is undetermined. Trimming pared 2 bases from V and 0 bases from J, leaving 11 bases between. The CDR3 spans 14 residues. Germline lookup yields CDR1 GTSNPN and CDR2 SVGIG (reference sequence). Here the CDR3 reads CAWSRPPGSYEQYF. The CDR3 DNA sequence: TGTGCCTGGAGTCGTCCCCCAGGCTCCTACGAGCAGTACTTC.

The chain's CDR3 is CASSEVGGPPIEAFF. The DNA of the CDR3 is TGTGCCAGCAGTGAGGTGGGAGGGCCCCCCATTGAAGCTTTCTTT. The gene calls are TRBV6-1 and TRBJ1-1; D unresolved. CDR3 length: 15 residues. V was pared by 3 bases and J by 7 bases, with 18 bases between. CDR1 and CDR2 from the germline V gene are MNHNS and SASEGT.

This clone appeared a single time. Written as DNA, the CDR3 is TGTGCCAGCAGTCCTCGTAAGCGGGGCACAGATACGCAGTATTTT. This codes for CASSPRKRGTDTQYF. The chain combines TRBV6-5 with TRBJ2-3, with D perhaps TRBD2 (6 bases). V gave up 5 bases and J gave up 1 base, with 13 bases separating them. The CDR3 is 15 amino acids. Germline-derived CDR1 and CDR2 are MNHEY and SVGAGI.

The V gene is TRBV2, the J gene TRBJ2-5, with TRBD1 matching over 7 bases. Per germline, CDR1 SNHLY and CDR2 FYNNEI. The CDR3 has 14 residues. With 4 bases clipped from V and 7 bases from J, the junction kept 9 bases outside the gene matches. DNA for the CDR3: TGTGCCAGCAGTGGACAGGGCCGGGGCGCGACCCAGTACTTC. Protein sequence: CASSGQGRGATQYF.

J is TRBJ1-5 and V is TRBV27; D is perhaps TRBD1 (6 bases). This CDR3 has 14 residues. V lost 4 bases to trimming and J lost 10 bases, with 17 bases between them. Germline CDR1 and CDR2: MNHEY and SMNVEV (reference sequence). The CDR3: CASSSGRGFHPQHF. In DNA form, the CDR3 reads TGTGCCAGCAGTTCGGGCAGGGGCTTCCACCCCCAGCATTTT.

The chain couples TRBV5-5 to TRBJ1-6, with D maybe TRBD1 (6 bases). V was pared by 2 bases and J by 9 bases, with 18 bases between. CDR1 and CDR2 (germline): SGHKS, YYEKEE (reference sequence). The CDR3 covers 16 residues. The CDR3 spells CASSFHLGALGSPLHF. For the CDR3, the DNA is TGTGCCAGCAGCTTTCACTTGGGGGCGTTGGGTTCACCCCTCCACTTT.

The J gene is TRBJ2-4, the V gene TRBV6-5, with a possible D match to TRBD1 (6 bases). The ends were cut back, 0 bases at V and 9 bases at J, with 12 bases in the middle. The length of the CDR3 is 14 residues. Germline CDR1 is MNHEY and CDR2 is SVGAGI. CDR3 residues: CASSYSTRGGIQYF. The CDR3, as DNA: TGTGCCAGCAGTTACTCGACCAGGGGCGGCATTCAGTACTTC.

V is TRBV7-8 and J is TRBJ1-2; no reliable D call. This CDR3 contains 14 residues. V gave up 3 bases and J gave up 4 bases, with 12 bases separating them. Germline lookup yields CDR1 SGHVS and CDR2 FQNEAQ. CDR3 sequence: CASSFDISSYGYTF. Here the CDR3 DNA reads TGTGCCAGCAGCTTTGACATTTCATCCTATGGCTACACCTTC.

The chain employs TRBV15 and TRBJ1-4; D is ambiguous. Per germline, CDR1 LNHNV and CDR2 YYDKDF (reference sequence). Trimming took off 5 bases at V and 1 base at J, with 14 bases between the two ends. The CDR3 has 16 residues. The CDR3 DNA reads as TGTGCCACCAGCGCGGTCGGTTTTATAACTAATGAAAAACTGTTTTTT. Translating it yields CATSAVGFITNEKLFF.

The chain carries TRBV4-1 and TRBJ2-1; D not certain. V lost 0 bases, J lost 10 bases, and 16 bases lay in between. Germline V lookup: CDR1 MGHRA, CDR2 YSYEKL. The CDR3 consists of 15 residues. The CDR3 bases are TGCGCCAGCAGCCAAGATTTTAGGCTTATGCGGGAGCAGTTCTTC. The encoded protein is CASSQDFRLMREQFF.

The rearrangement links TRBV4-1 to TRBJ1-3, with 8 bases lining up with TRBD1. Germline trimming cut 1 base from V and 0 bases from J; bases unmatched to any gene: 5. The V gene's germline CDR1 is MGHRA and CDR2 YSYEKL. The CDR3 has 17 amino acids. The CDR3 reads CASSQVQTGGSGNTIYF. DNA for the CDR3: TGCGCCAGCAGCCAAGTCCAAACAGGGGGCTCTGGAAACACCATATATTTT.

The chain joins TRBV18 to TRBJ1-3, with D possibly TRBD1 on 6 matching bases. The germline CDR1 and CDR2 sequences are KGHSH and LQKENI. This CDR3 is built from 13 residues. The V end was cut by 3 bases, the J end by 5 bases, with 8 bases between. The CDR3 here is CASSPGQRNTIYF. The CDR3 DNA sequence: TGTGCCAGCTCACCCGGACAGAGAAACACCATATATTTT.

V is TRBV9 and J is TRBJ2-1, with 7 bases aligning to TRBD1. The length of the CDR3 is 14 residues. Germline CDR1 and CDR2: SGDLS and YYNGEE. After removal of 0 bases from V and 6 bases from J, the junction contained 3 bases not matched to a gene. This chain's CDR3 is CASSVGDSRNEQFF. The CDR3 nucleotides read TGTGCCAGCAGCGTAGGGGACAGTCGCAATGAGCAGTTCTTC.

This clone was counted between two and nine times. V usage is TRBV5-1 and J usage is TRBJ2-7; 10 bases line up with TRBD1. V trimming: 2 bases; J trimming: 3 bases; junction bases outside the gene matches: 11. This CDR3 comprises 17 residues. CDR1 is SGHRS, CDR2 YFSETQ, per germline. CDR3 coding DNA: TGCGCCAGCAGCTTACCTAAGACAGGGGGCTGGGTCTACGAGCAGTACTTC. Encoded protein: CASSLPKTGGWVYEQYF.

The chain has TRBV21-1 and TRBJ1-6. TRBV21-1 is designated a pseudogene. The CDR3 runs 17 residues. The CDR3 is CASSKASGGEEDSPLHF. The CDR3 nucleotides are TGTGCCAGCAGCAAAGCTTCGGGCGGGGAGGAAGATTCACCCCTCCACTTT.

This chain joins TRBV9 and TRBJ2-1, with D possibly TRBD2 on 6 matching bases. This CDR3 contains 15 residues. With 7 bases removed from V and 4 bases from J, the gap between germline ends came to 18 bases. Germline values: CDR1 SGDLS, CDR2 YYNGEE. The CDR3 nucleotides are TGTGCCAGCGGTGTCGGCGGGACCCAATACAATGAGCAGTTCTTC. Encoded protein: CASGVGGTQYNEQFF.

This chain connects TRBV5-1 to TRBJ1-4, with 9 nucleotides matching TRBD1. V gave up 2 bases and J gave up 7 bases; unmatched junction bases: 3. CDR3 size: 14 residues. Germline CDR1 SGHRS, CDR2 YFSETQ. Here the CDR3 reads CASSFGTGSEKLFF. Written as DNA, the CDR3 is TGCGCCAGCAGCTTTGGGACAGGGTCTGAAAAACTGTTTTTT.

This clone has only one observation. This rearrangement joins TRBV7-3 to TRBJ2-5, with a tentative D call TRBD2 (6 bases). Germline V gene sequence: CDR1 SGHTA, CDR2 FQGTGA. V was pared by 3 bases and J by 2 bases, with 7 bases between. The CDR3 runs 13 residues. The CDR3 DNA sequence: TGTGCCAGCAGCTTGACTAGGCAAGAGACCCAGTACTTC. Its protein product is CASSLTRQETQYF.

The V and J genes are TRBV2 and TRBJ2-1, with D unresolved. Germline CDR1 and CDR2: SNHLY and FYNNEI. The CDR3 runs to 11 residues. Trimming took 9 bases from V and 5 from J, leaving 8 bases between them. The CDR3 sequence is CASSLNNEQFF. DNA for the CDR3: TGTGCCAGTTCCCTGAACAATGAGCAGTTCTTC.

The CDR3: CASSTRTGGFNGYTF. In DNA form, the CDR3 reads TGTGCCAGTAGTACCCGGACAGGGGGCTTCAATGGCTACACCTTC. The gene calls are TRBV19 and TRBJ1-2, with 11 positions matching TRBD1. This CDR3 spans 15 amino acids. The V gene end was trimmed by 4 bases and the J gene end by 6 bases; junction bases not matched to a gene: 7. Germline CDR1 LNHDA, CDR2 SQIVND (reference sequence).

The CDR3 loop is CASSSPGTSYNEQFF. The CDR3, as DNA: TGTGCCAGCAGCTCCCCCGGGACCTCCTACAATGAGCAGTTCTTC. The genes are TRBV9 and TRBJ2-1, with D tentatively TRBD1 or TRBD2 (5 bases each). This CDR3 has 15 residues. Between the trimmed V and J ends, which lost 4 bases and 0 bases, there was a span of 11 bases. Germline CDR1 reads SGDLS; CDR2 reads YYNGEE.

This clone was observed a handful of times. The chain combines TRBV4-1 with TRBJ1-1; D unresolved. Trimming shortened V by 1 base and J by 10 bases, and 7 bases separated the two germline ends. The length of the CDR3 is 11 residues. Germline V CDR1 and CDR2: MGHRA, YSYEKL. In DNA, the CDR3 is TGCGCCAGCAGCCAAGGGTGGGGAGCTTTCTTT. It yields the protein CASSQGWGAFF.

V gene TRBV19 combines with J gene TRBJ2-2, with 8 positions matching TRBD1. This CDR3 region has 15 residues. The junction had 4 bases not matched to a gene; V was cut back by 3 bases and J by 4 bases. From germline, CDR1 is LNHDA and CDR2 SQIVND (reference sequence). The CDR3 bases are TGTGCCAGTAGTATGTCAGGGGGCCTCACCGGGGAGCTGTTTTTT. It encodes CASSMSGGLTGELFF. The whole variable domain, remainder taken from reference TRBV19 and TRBJ2-2, is DGGITQSPKYLFRKEGQNVTLSCEQNLNHDAMYWYRQDPGQGLRLIYYSQIVNDFQKGDIAEGYSVSREKKESFPLTVTSAQKNPTAFYLCASSMSGGLTGELFFGEGSRLTVL.

CDR3 sequence (DNA): TGTGCCAGCTCACCGTTGATAGAGGGAGGCACTGAAGCTTTCTTT. It is translated as CASSPLIEGGTEAFF. The genes are TRBV18 and TRBJ1-1; no clear D gene. Trimming removed 3 bases from V and 4 bases from J, with 15 bases in between. This CDR3 region has 15 residues. Germline V gene lookup returns CDR1 KGHSH and CDR2 LQKENI.

V gene TRBV30 combines with J gene TRBJ1-2; 9 nucleotides agree with TRBD1. V lost 8 bases to trimming and J lost 2 bases; unmatched junction nucleotides: 9. The CDR3 length is 14 residues. The germline V gene has CDR1 GTSNPN and CDR2 SVGIG (reference sequence). CDR3 sequence (DNA): TGTGCCGCTGTATCGGACAGGGGAAACTATGGCTACACCTTC. It yields the protein CAAVSDRGNYGYTF.

This rearrangement joins TRBV5-4 to TRBJ1-6; TRBD1 agrees at 9 bases. The length of the CDR3 is 13 residues. The germline V gene has CDR1 SGHNT and CDR2 YYREEE (reference sequence). The J segment lost 14 bases and the V segment lost 3 bases, leaving 6 bases of the junction unmatched. CDR3 nucleotides: TGTGCCAGCAGCTGGGGGACAGGGCCGTCCCTCCACTTT. Translating gives CASSWGTGPSLHF.

The chain joins TRBV7-8 to TRBJ2-7, with D possibly being TRBD1 (5 bases). The CDR3 covers 13 residues. V lost 5 bases and J 2 bases, leaving 10 bases between the germline ends. Germline V gene lookup returns CDR1 SGHVS and CDR2 FQNEAQ. CDR3 region: CASSQQVPYEQYF. The CDR3 DNA sequence: TGTGCCAGCAGCCAACAGGTGCCCTACGAGCAGTACTTC. The entire variable domain, with the rest obtained from reference TRBV7-8 and TRBJ2-7, is as follows: GAGVSQSPRYKVAKRGQDVALRCDPISGHVSLFWYQQALGQGPEFLTYFQNEAQLDKSGLPSDRFFAERPEGSVSTLKIQRTQQEDSAVYLCASSQQVPYEQYFGPGTRLTVT.